This T cell receptor (beta chain) was sequenced for a study of breast tumors, draining lymph nodes, adjacent tissues. With regard to this clonotype: The target antigen is unknown. Being one base from a much bigger clone, this may be a read error.

Via MiXCR, TCRdb re-called the multiplex PCR reads, giving one row per CDR3 protein. Of 290,000 or so distinct CDR3 sequences listed, 30% were seen once; the top ten hold about 1%. Whole-study results and caveats: Compared with basal-like, luminal-like tumors shared significantly more repertoire with nontumor tissue. Tumor repertoires ranked between lymph nodes and nontumor tissue in diversity, with V and J gene preferences. Findings are consistent with lymph node origin and intratumoral expansion of most tumor T cells. That most tumor T cells come from lymph nodes remained unproven.

V lost 7 bases and J lost 1, with 19 bases in between. This CDR3 comprises 16 residues. From germline, CDR1 is MGHRA and CDR2 YSYEKL. Axillary draining lymph nodes of breast cancer patients supplied the node samples. Material for sequencing was axillary lymph node tissue. V usage is TRBV4-1 and J usage is TRBJ2-5; a weak D match, TRBD1 (7 bases). This sequence originates from a female donor with breast cancer. Some clones in this sample may be carry-over from other donors' samples. The CDR3 reads CASTPGVDRIQETQYF. CDR3 nucleotides: TGCGCCAGCACCCCGGGGGTGGACAGGATCCAAGAGACCCAGTACTTC.